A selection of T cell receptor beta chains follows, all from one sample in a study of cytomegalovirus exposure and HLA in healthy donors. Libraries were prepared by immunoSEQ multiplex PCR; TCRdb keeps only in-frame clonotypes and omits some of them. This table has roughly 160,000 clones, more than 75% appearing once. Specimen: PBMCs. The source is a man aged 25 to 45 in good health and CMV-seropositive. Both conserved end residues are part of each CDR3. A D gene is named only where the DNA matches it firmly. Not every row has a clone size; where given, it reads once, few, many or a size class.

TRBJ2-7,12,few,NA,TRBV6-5,TGTGCCAGCAGCCGCTACCCCTACGAGCAGTACTTC,CASSRYPYEQYF
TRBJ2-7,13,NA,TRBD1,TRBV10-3,TGTGCCATCGGGACCTCCGGGACAGCTCCAGGGCCCTTC,CAIGTSGTAPGPF
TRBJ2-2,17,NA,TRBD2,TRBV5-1,TGCGCCAGCAGCTTCCACTTCAGCGGGGCCAACACCGGGGAGCTGTTTTTT,CASSFHFSGANTGELFF
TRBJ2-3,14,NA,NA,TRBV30,TGTGCCTGGAGTCTGGGGGGTAACGAGGATACGCAGTATTTT,CAWSLGGNEDTQYF
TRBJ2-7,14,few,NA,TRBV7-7,TGTGCTAGCAGCTTAGGAGCGGACTCCTACGAGCAGTACTTC,CASSLGADSYEQYF
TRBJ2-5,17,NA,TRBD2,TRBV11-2,TGTGCCAGCAGCTCGGGACTAGCTCACAGGGGCCAAGAGACCCAGTACTTC,CASSSGLAHRGQETQYF
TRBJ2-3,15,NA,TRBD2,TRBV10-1,TGCGCCAGCAGCCTCACGCGGGGGGCCGCAGATACGCAGTATTTT,CASSLTRGAADTQYF
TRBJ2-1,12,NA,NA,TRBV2,TGTGCCAGCAGCAGTAGGGGCAATGAGCAGTTCTTC,CASSSRGNEQFF
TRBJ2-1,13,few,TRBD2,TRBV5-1,TGCGCCAGCAGCTTGGAGTCACTAGCGGGTCAGTTCTTC,CASSLESLAGQFF
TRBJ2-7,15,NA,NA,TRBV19,TGTGCCAGTAGTATATATGGCGGGGCCCTTTACGAGCAGTACTTC,CASSIYGGALYEQYF
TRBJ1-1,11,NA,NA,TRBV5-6,TGTGCCAGCAGCTCGTACACTGAAGCTTTCTTT,CASSSYTEAFF
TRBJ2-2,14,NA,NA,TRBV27,TGTGCCAGCAGTCCTATCGGGGGAATCAGGGAGCTGTTTTTT,CASSPIGGIRELFF
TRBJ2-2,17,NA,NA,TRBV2,TGTGCCAGCAGTGAAGGCGGGAAGCAGTACTCAATGGGGGAGCTGTTTTTT,CASSEGGKQYSMGELFF
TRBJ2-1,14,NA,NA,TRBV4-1,TGCGCCAGCAGCCTACCCACAGGCTACAATGAGCAGTTCTTC,CASSLPTGYNEQFF
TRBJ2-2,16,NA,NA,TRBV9,TGTGCCAGCAGCGGGAACAGGGAGGGTGGGACCGGGGAGCTGTTTTTT,CASSGNREGGTGELFF
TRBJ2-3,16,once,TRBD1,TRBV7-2,TGTGCCAGCAGCCCTCGGCCGACAGGGGATTTAGATACGCAGTATTTT,CASSPRPTGDLDTQYF
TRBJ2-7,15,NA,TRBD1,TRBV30,TGTGCCTGGAGTGGTTGGACAGGCGCCTTCTACGAGCAGTACTTC,CAWSGWTGAFYEQYF
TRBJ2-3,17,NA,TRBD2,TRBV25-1,TGTGCCAGCAGTCCCGGGACTAGCGGGAGGGTCACAGATACGCAGTATTTT,CASSPGTSGRVTDTQYF
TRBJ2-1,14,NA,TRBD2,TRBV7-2,TGTGCCAGCAGCACCGGACTAGCGGAAAATGAGCAGTTCTTC,CASSTGLAENEQFF
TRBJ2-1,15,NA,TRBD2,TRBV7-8,TGTGCCAGCAGCTTATGCCGGGAGGGCCCTTGTGAGCAGTTCTTC,CASSLCREGPCEQFF
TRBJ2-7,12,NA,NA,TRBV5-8,TGTGCCAGCAGCTTGGGTCGGTACGAGCAGTACTTC,CASSLGRYEQYF
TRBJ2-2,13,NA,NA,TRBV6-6,TGTGCCAGCAGTTACGTGGCTACCGGGGAGCTGTTTTTT,CASSYVATGELFF
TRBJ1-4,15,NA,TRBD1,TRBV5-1,TGCGCCAGCAGCTTGGCCAGGGGGGCTAATGAAAAACTGTTTTTT,CASSLARGANEKLFF
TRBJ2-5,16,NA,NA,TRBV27,TGTGCCAGCAGTCGCAAGACAGGACCCTTCCAAGAGACCCAGTACTTC,CASSRKTGPFQETQYF
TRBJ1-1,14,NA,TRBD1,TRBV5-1,TGCGCCAGCAGCATACAGGGGTGGTCGACTGAAGCTTTCTTT,CASSIQGWSTEAFF
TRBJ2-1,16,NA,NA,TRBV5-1,TGCGCCAGCAGCTTGGATCTTACAGCCGCATACAATGAGCAGTTCTTC,CASSLDLTAAYNEQFF
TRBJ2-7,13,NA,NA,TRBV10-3,TGTGCCATCAGCCCGGGAACTACCTACGAGCAGTACTTC,CAISPGTTYEQYF
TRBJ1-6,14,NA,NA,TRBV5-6,TGTGCCAGCAGCTCGGACTTATATAATTCACCCCTCCACTTT,CASSSDLYNSPLHF
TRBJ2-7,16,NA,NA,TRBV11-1,TGTGCCAGCAGCTTAGGCACTAGCCCCTCTTACTACGAGCAGTACTTC,CASSLGTSPSYYEQYF
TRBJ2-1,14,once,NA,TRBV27,TGTGCCAGCAGGCCGGCCGTAGGGGACAATGAGCAGTTCTTC,CASRPAVGDNEQFF
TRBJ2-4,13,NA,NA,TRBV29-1,TGCAGCGTTGTACGACAGTCAAAAAACATTCAGTACTTC,CSVVRQSKNIQYF
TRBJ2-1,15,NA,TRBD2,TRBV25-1,TGTGCCAGCTCCAGCCGGACTAGCGGTTACAATGAGCAGTTCTTC,CASSSRTSGYNEQFF
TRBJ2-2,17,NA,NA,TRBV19,TGTGCCAGTAGTATCGTATCGGGACTCCTGAACACCGGGGAGCTGTTTTTT,CASSIVSGLLNTGELFF
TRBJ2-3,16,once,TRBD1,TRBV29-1,TGCAGCGTTGGGACAGGGGCTAACGGCGTCCCAGATACGCAGTATTTT,CSVGTGANGVPDTQYF
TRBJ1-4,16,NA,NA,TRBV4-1,TGCGCCAGCAGCCAGACTCTTGGACAGTCTAATGAAAAACTGTTTTTT,CASSQTLGQSNEKLFF
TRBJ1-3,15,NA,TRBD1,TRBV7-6,TGTGCCAGCAGCCTTGGACAGGGCAGAGGAAACACCATATATTTT,CASSLGQGRGNTIYF
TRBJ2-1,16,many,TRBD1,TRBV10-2,TGCGCCAGCAGTGGGTTGGACAGGGGGGACTACAATGAGCAGTTCTTC,CASSGLDRGDYNEQFF
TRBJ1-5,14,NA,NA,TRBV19,TGTGCCAGTAGTACCGAAGGGGAGGGAGGGCCCCAGCATTTT,CASSTEGEGGPQHF
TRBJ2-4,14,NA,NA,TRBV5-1,TGCGCCAGCAGCCCACGGGGGGCCAAAAACATTCAGTACTTC,CASSPRGAKNIQYF
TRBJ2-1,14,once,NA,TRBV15,TGTGCCACCAGCTGGGCCCTCGAGTACAATGAGCAGTTCTTC,CATSWALEYNEQFF
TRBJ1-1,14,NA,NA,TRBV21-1,TGTGCCACTACGCCAACCCGGCTAGAGACTGAAGCTTTCTTT,CATTPTRLETEAFF
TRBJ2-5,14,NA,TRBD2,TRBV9,TGTGCCAGCAGCGTTTCCGGGACTAGCGAGACCCAGTACTTC,CASSVSGTSETQYF
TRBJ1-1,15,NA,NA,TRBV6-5,TGTGCCAGCACCTACCTAGGGGTCGGGCAGACTGAAGCTTTCTTT,CASTYLGVGQTEAFF
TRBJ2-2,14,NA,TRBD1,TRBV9,TGTGCCAGCAGCGACAGGGGGAACACCGGGGAGCTGTTTTTT,CASSDRGNTGELFF
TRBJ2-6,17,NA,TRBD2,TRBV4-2,TGTGCCAGCAGCCAAGGGGTGGGGGGGACTGGGGCCAACGTCCTGACTTTC,CASSQGVGGTGANVLTF
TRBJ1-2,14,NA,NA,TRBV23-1,TGCGCCAGCAGTCAGGAAATGACAGGCCCTGGCTACACCTTC,CASSQEMTGPGYTF
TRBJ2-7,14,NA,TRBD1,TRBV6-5,TGTGCCAGCAGTCTGGACAGGGAAAGGGGCGAGCAGTACTTC,CASSLDRERGEQYF
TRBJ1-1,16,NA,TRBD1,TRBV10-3,TGTGCCATCAGTGAGGGGACAGGGGGTGGCTACACTGAAGCTTTCTTT,CAISEGTGGGYTEAFF
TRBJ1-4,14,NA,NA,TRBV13,TGTGCCAGCAGCTTGCGGGGGGAGGGTGAAAAACTGTTTTTT,CASSLRGEGEKLFF
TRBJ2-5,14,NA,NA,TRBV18,TGTGCCAGCTCACCAGGACAGCCCCCGGAGACCCAGTACTTC,CASSPGQPPETQYF
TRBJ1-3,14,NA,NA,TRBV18,TGTGCCAGCTCACCATACAGCTCTGGAAACACCATATATTTT,CASSPYSSGNTIYF
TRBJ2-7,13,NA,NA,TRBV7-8,TGTGCCAGCAGCTTAGGACAGGACTACGAGCAGTACTTC,CASSLGQDYEQYF
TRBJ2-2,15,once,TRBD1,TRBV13,TGTGCCAGCAGCTGGGACAGGGATGAGACCGGGGAGCTGTTTTTT,CASSWDRDETGELFF